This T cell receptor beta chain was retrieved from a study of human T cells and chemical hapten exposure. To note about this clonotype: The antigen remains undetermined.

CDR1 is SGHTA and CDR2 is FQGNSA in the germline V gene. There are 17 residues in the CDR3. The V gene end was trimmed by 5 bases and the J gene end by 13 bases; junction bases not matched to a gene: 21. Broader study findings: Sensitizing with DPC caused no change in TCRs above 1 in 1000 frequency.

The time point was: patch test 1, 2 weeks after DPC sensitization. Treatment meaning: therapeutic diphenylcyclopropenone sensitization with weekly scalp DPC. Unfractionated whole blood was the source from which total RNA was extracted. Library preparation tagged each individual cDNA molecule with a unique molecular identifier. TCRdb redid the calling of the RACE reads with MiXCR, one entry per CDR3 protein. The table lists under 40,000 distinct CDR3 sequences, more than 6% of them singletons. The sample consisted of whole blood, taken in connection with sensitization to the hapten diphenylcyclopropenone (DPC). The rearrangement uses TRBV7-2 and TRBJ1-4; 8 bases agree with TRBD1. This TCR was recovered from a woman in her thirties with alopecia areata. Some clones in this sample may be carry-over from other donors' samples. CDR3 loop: CASSPQPLRGLSEGLFF. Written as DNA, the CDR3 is TGTGCCAGCAGCCCTCAGCCACTCAGGGGGCTTTCCGAAGGACTGTTTTTT.